This T cell receptor (beta chain) emerged from a study of blood T cell repertoires in COVID-19 (dated by TCRdb to 2020 to 2021). With respect to the entire study: Samples covering the acute and convalescent phases of COVID-19 were provided by collaborators in the United States, Italy and Spain. Subjects who had been exposed to COVID-19, were actively infected with it, or had recovered from it provided the deeply sampled blood TCRbeta repertoires that made up the dataset. The material from the prospective study consisted of cDNA or gDNA derived from T cells, B-cell-depleted T cells, or PBMCs. HLA class I and class II types, where available, came from metadata supplied by the sample provider rather than from assay-based typing. The samples were drawn from two sources: the first 160 participants of the ongoing ImmuneRACE study, and 1,000 to 1,500 subjects contributed by 6 global collaborators. The repertoires were released in a freely available public database meant as a resource for research on the immune response to SARS-CoV-2. Sample metadata almost always included a de-identified subject ID, COVID-19 status, age in years and sex. On the study overall, not on this receptor specifically: The quantity of clinical and demographic metadata differed by source and by participant and was supplied without curation.

TCRbeta CDR3 regions were amplified from genomic DNA using the immunoSEQ Assay, a bias-controlled multiplex PCR. Processing in the source paper ran as follows. The number of nucleated cells in each sample was estimated by amplification of reference gene primers within the assay. To quantify the absolute abundance of each unique TCRbeta CDR3 rearrangement, sequence reads were collapsed and filtered. For each sample, productive Simpson clonality was calculated as the square root of Simpson's diversity index across productive rearrangements. This is the immuneACCESS table as TCRdb keeps it, with only in-frame sequences that have V and J called. A part of the clones is gone; compared with another copy, unresolved V genes explain less than half, and the rest is unexplained. The DNA was the basis for D and trimming; V, J and clone size are from that table. For this sample the table gives 45,000 or so clones, of which roughly 86% were detected only once. Of the sample, more than 13% falls within the top ten clones.

The collaborating institutions used their own protocols to collect whole blood in K2EDTA tubes. For TCRbeta analysis, collaborator samples were shipped as frozen whole blood, as isolated PBMCs, or as DNA extracted from either sample type. This clone was seen a handful of times. The target of this receptor is not known. Base quality data are lacking; no much larger clone is found one base away. Taken from the germline V gene, the CDR1 and CDR2 loops are KGHSH and LQKENI. The CDR3, from cysteine to phenylalanine, totals 14 residues. Only CDR3 DNA remains: 42 bases, in frame from the first base. V drops 3 bases and J drops 5 bases, leaving 12 bases in between.

This TCR was recovered from a human donor in a cohort sampled during active COVID-19. The rearranged chain carries TRBV18 and TRBJ2-3, and the D gene may be TRBD2, 6 bases matching. Sequenced sample: peripheral blood. The CDR3 protein: CASSPVWREDTQYF. The nucleotide sequence reads TGTGCCAGCTCACCTGTCTGGAGGGAAGATACGCAGTATTTT.